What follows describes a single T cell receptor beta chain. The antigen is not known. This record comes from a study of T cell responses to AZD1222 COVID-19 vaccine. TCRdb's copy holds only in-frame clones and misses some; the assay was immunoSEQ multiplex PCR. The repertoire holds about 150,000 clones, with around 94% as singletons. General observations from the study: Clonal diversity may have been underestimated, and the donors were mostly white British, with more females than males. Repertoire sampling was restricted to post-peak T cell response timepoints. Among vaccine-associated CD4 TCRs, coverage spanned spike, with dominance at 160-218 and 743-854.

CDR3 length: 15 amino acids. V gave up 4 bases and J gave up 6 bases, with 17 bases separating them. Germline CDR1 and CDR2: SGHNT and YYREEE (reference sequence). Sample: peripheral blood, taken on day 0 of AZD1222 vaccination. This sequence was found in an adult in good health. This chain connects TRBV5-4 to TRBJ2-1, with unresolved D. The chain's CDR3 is CASSQTRSIFNEQFF. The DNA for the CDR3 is TGTGCCAGCAGCCAGACTCGTTCCATTTTCAATGAGCAGTTCTTC.